Listed below are T cell receptor beta chains from one sample, sequenced in a study of blood T cell repertoires in COVID-19. The method was immunoSEQ multiplex PCR; TCRdb's version includes in-frame clones alone and lacks a portion of them. Here the sample spans nearly 80,000 clones, around 90% being singletons. The sequenced material came from peripheral blood. The receptors derive from a woman of 80 years or more with acute or convalescent COVID-19. CDR3s include the opening cysteine and the closing phenylalanine or tryptophan.

CDR3	V	J
CASAGLRSNYGYTF	TRBV6-5	TRBJ1-2
CATSRGTGEEAFF	TRBV15	TRBJ1-1
CASSQEGTANQPQHF	TRBV4-1	TRBJ1-5
CASSSGRGYTGELFF	TRBV2	TRBJ2-2
CASRPMELNEKLFF	TRBV27	TRBJ1-4
CASSWLARGPNSPLHF	TRBV11-2	TRBJ1-6
CASESGHNTEAFF	TRBV6-5	TRBJ1-1
CASKIQGGGNTIYF	TRBV11-2	TRBJ1-3
CAISDKAVSTEAFF	TRBV10-3	TRBJ1-1
CATNRGVAGNYEQYF	TRBV10-3	TRBJ2-7
CASSLGIPGPYTEAFF	TRBV7-3	TRBJ1-1
CASADRKQETQYF	TRBV12-5	TRBJ2-5
CASSFRTDYNEQFF	TRBV3-1/TRBV3-2	TRBJ2-1
CAISESKTSSGAYNEQFF	TRBV10-3	TRBJ2-1
CASSSGTSWETQYF	TRBV7-9	TRBJ2-5
CASSLLSVHTGELFF	TRBV5-6	TRBJ2-2
CASSLLGLGHNEQFF	TRBV11-1	TRBJ2-1
CASSLASGNTGELFF	TRBV5-1	TRBJ2-2
CASSLAAPLHF	TRBV28	TRBJ1-6
CASSPGQGGGPQHF	TRBV14	TRBJ1-5
CASTPGQGPSYEQYF	TRBV6-5	TRBJ2-7
CASRHDRVYNEQFF	TRBV19	TRBJ2-1
CASTQEGDRGETQYF	TRBV6-5	TRBJ2-5
CASSYRKLLYGYTF	TRBV6-5	TRBJ1-2
CASSKDRVRGNQPQHF	TRBV6-2/TRBV6-3	TRBJ1-5
CASSLSGRGGTGELFF	TRBV5-1	TRBJ2-2
CASSHSGGNTIYF	TRBV3-1/TRBV3-2	TRBJ1-3
CASREGGGNIQYF	TRBV2	TRBJ2-4
CASRHRATTNEKLFF	TRBV19	TRBJ1-4
CAITQGRDNEQFF	TRBV10-3	TRBJ2-1
CAWSGPTGSHNQPQHF	TRBV30	TRBJ1-5
CASSQDHSTNQPQHF	TRBV4-1	TRBJ1-5
CASSLALGGPSGGEQYF	TRBV5-1	TRBJ2-7
CASSPEGARSPLHF	TRBV9	TRBJ1-6
CASSPRTGGNYGYTF	TRBV3-1/TRBV3-2	TRBJ1-2
CASSQGSGAQHF	TRBV4-2	TRBJ1-5
CASKTALGDTQYF	TRBV3-1/TRBV3-2	TRBJ2-3
CASSEWLGQQETQYF	TRBV25-1	TRBJ2-5
CASSYDRATIYEQYF	TRBV7-3	TRBJ2-7
CASRPTGTGIQPQHF	TRBV6-5	TRBJ1-5
CASSYRGQSNSSPLHF	TRBV6-2/TRBV6-3	TRBJ1-6
CASSPPTGVGVYEQYF	TRBV9	TRBJ2-7
CASSPRGGGPETQYF	TRBV5-4	TRBJ2-5
CASSLQGSTDTQYF	TRBV5-1	TRBJ2-3
CASSQETGNGETQYF	TRBV3-1/TRBV3-2	TRBJ2-5
CASRQEYNEQFF	TRBV7-9	TRBJ2-1
CASSQDRGGAEKLFF	TRBV3-1/TRBV3-2	TRBJ1-4
CATSRDRGVNQPQHF	TRBV15	TRBJ1-5
CASSEGRHTEAFF	TRBV25-1	TRBJ1-1
CASSFGRGTDTQYF	TRBV5-5	TRBJ2-3
CAWSPFLSPLHF	TRBV30	TRBJ1-6